This is a list of T cell receptor beta chains from one sample in a study of cytomegalovirus exposure and HLA in healthy donors. Only in-frame clones appear in the TCRdb table, and some are missing; sequencing was by immunoSEQ multiplex PCR. This table holds 110,000 or so clones, over 75% found once. The sequenced sample consisted of PBMCs. All receptors come from a woman under 30 in good health and CMV-seronegative. The CDR3 runs from the conserved cysteine through the conserved F or W. Each record gives: D gene, J gene, V gene, clone size, CDR3 protein, CDR3 DNA. The D gene is left open where the match is weak. Only part of the rows carry a size: once, few, many, or a class if the clone is expanded.

d_gene: .
j_gene: TRBJ1-5
v_gene: TRBV11-2
abundance: once
CDR3aa: CASSWGTSGNQPQHF
CDR3nt: TGTGCCAGCAGCTGGGGGACTTCGGGCAATCAGCCCCAGCATTTT

d_gene: .
j_gene: TRBJ2-1
v_gene: TRBV5-1
abundance: .
CDR3aa: CASSLQSGWGYNEQFF
CDR3nt: TGCGCCAGCAGCCTACAGAGCGGGTGGGGTTACAATGAGCAGTTCTTC

d_gene: TRBD2
j_gene: TRBJ2-1
v_gene: TRBV27
abundance: .
CDR3aa: CASTSGTTVNEQFF
CDR3nt: TGTGCCAGCACCTCGGGGACTACGGTCAATGAGCAGTTCTTC

d_gene: .
j_gene: TRBJ1-2
v_gene: TRBV19
abundance: .
CDR3aa: CASSPGFYGYTF
CDR3nt: TGTGCCAGTAGTCCCGGGTTCTATGGCTACACCTTC

d_gene: .
j_gene: TRBJ1-1
v_gene: TRBV6-5
abundance: .
CDR3aa: CASSSPGLRNTEAFF
CDR3nt: TGTGCCAGCAGTAGTCCGGGACTCAGGAACACTGAAGCTTTCTTT

d_gene: TRBD2
j_gene: TRBJ2-7
v_gene: TRBV19
abundance: .
CDR3aa: CASSTSRTSGSREQYF
CDR3nt: TGTGCCAGTAGTACCTCCCGGACTAGCGGGAGCCGTGAGCAGTACTTC

d_gene: TRBD1
j_gene: TRBJ1-6
v_gene: TRBV30
abundance: .
CDR3aa: CAQGQGVSPLHF
CDR3nt: TGTGCCCAGGGACAGGGTGTTTCACCCCTCCACTTT

d_gene: .
j_gene: TRBJ1-3
v_gene: TRBV13
abundance: .
CDR3aa: CASSLRLEGSGNTIYF
CDR3nt: TGTGCCAGCAGCTTACGGCTGGAGGGCTCTGGAAACACCATATATTTT

d_gene: .
j_gene: TRBJ1-4
v_gene: TRBV4-1
abundance: .
CDR3aa: CASSQARQPFATNEKLFF
CDR3nt: TGCGCCAGCAGCCAAGCCCGACAGCCTTTTGCAACTAATGAAAAACTGTTTTTT

d_gene: .
j_gene: TRBJ2-5
v_gene: TRBV4-2
abundance: .
CDR3aa: CASSQEVRGSREETQYF
CDR3nt: TGTGCCAGCAGCCAAGAAGTGAGGGGGAGTAGGGAGGAGACCCAGTACTTC

d_gene: .
j_gene: TRBJ2-2
v_gene: TRBV5-1
abundance: .
CDR3aa: CASSLLQVDTGELFF
CDR3nt: TGCGCCAGCAGCCTTCTGCAGGTAGACACCGGGGAGCTGTTTTTT

d_gene: TRBD1
j_gene: TRBJ1-1
v_gene: TRBV10-1
abundance: .
CDR3aa: CASSPGQGLEAFF
CDR3nt: TGCGCCAGCAGCCCGGGACAGGGACTTGAAGCTTTCTTT